This is a list of T cell receptor beta chains from one sample in a study of T cell repertoires in cytomegalovirus infection. These receptors have no known antigen. TCRdb recomputed calls from the reads with MiXCR, one row per CDR3 protein. This table has around 430,000 distinct CDR3 sequences, under 55% appearing once. Sequenced here: cultured PBMCs, sampled from culture after CMV antigen stimulation. The source of these receptors is a human donor in good health (CMV status not recorded). Some clones in this sample may be carry-over from other donors' samples. The CDR3 runs from the conserved cysteine through the conserved F or W. D genes are given only for firm matches. Clone size appears in some rows only: once, few, many, or a class for an expanded clone.

D: NA; J: TRBJ1-1; length: 14; size: many; V: TRBV7-6; CDR3: CASSPRGENTEAFF; DNA: TGTGCCAGCAGCCCACGGGGTGAAAACACTGAAGCTTTCTTT
D: NA; J: TRBJ2-3; length: 14; size: NA; V: TRBV19; CDR3: CASTPGPSTDTQYF; DNA: TGTGCCAGTACGCCCGGACCTAGCACAGATACGCAGTATTTT
D: TRBD1; J: TRBJ2-7; length: 15; size: few; V: TRBV7-2; CDR3: CASSLWTGGFYEQYF; DNA: TGTGCCAGCAGCTTATGGACAGGGGGCTTTTACGAGCAGTACTTC
D: TRBD2; J: TRBJ2-3; length: 18; size: many; V: TRBV7-2; CDR3: CASSRAGTSGRAEDTQYF; DNA: TGTGCCAGCAGCCGGGCCGGGACTAGCGGGAGGGCCGAAGATACGCAGTATTTT
D: TRBD2; J: TRBJ2-5; length: 16; size: NA; V: TRBV5-1; CDR3: CASSLEAGRAQETQYF; DNA: TGCGCCAGCAGCTTGGAGGCCGGGAGGGCACAAGAGACCCAGTACTTC
D: NA; J: TRBJ1-5; length: 13; size: few; V: TRBV27; CDR3: CASSFNNNQPQHF; DNA: TGTGCCAGCAGTTTCAACAACAATCAGCCCCAGCATTTT
D: NA; J: TRBJ1-5; length: 13; size: NA; V: TRBV3-1; CDR3: CASSQGRNQPQHF; DNA: TGTGCCAGCAGCCAGGGGCGCAATCAGCCCCAGCATTTT
D: NA; J: TRBJ1-1; length: 12; size: few; V: TRBV19; CDR3: CASSRVDTEAFF; DNA: TGTGCCAGTAGTCGGGTCGACACTGAAGCTTTCTTT
D: NA; J: TRBJ2-2; length: 16; size: NA; V: TRBV7-6; CDR3: CASSLIPGDNTGELFF; DNA: TGTGCCAGCAGCTTAATCCCGGGAGATAACACCGGGGAGCTGTTTTTT
D: TRBD2; J: TRBJ2-7; length: 13; size: few; V: TRBV29-1; CDR3: CSGTSAGGYEQYF; DNA: TGCAGCGGCACTAGCGCCGGGGGCTACGAGCAGTACTTC
D: TRBD2; J: TRBJ2-1; length: 17; size: NA; V: TRBV7-6; CDR3: CASSRTLTSGGFNEQFF; DNA: TGTGCCAGCAGCCGTACGTTAACTAGCGGCGGGTTCAATGAGCAGTTCTTC
D: NA; J: TRBJ1-5; length: 13; size: few; V: TRBV6-5; CDR3: CASRGASNQPQHF; DNA: TGTGCCAGCCGGGGGGCAAGCAATCAGCCCCAGCATTTT
D: TRBD1; J: TRBJ2-3; length: 16; size: NA; V: TRBV7-8; CDR3: CASSPLRTGSLDTQYF; DNA: TGTGCCAGCAGCCCCCTGAGGACAGGTTCGTTAGATACGCAGTATTTT
D: TRBD2; J: TRBJ2-5; length: 15; size: once; V: TRBV15; CDR3: CATSRGGLAMETQYF; DNA: TGTGCCACCAGCAGGGGGGGACTAGCGATGGAGACCCAGTACTTC
D: NA; J: TRBJ1-3; length: 13; size: NA; V: TRBV7-9; CDR3: CASQGVSGNTIYF; DNA: TGTGCCAGCCAAGGTGTATCGGGAAACACCATATATTTT
D: NA; J: TRBJ2-7; length: 16; size: NA; V: TRBV7-2; CDR3: CASSLRGMAARYEQYF; DNA: TGTGCCAGCAGCTTACGTGGAATGGCGGCCCGCTACGAGCAGTACTTC
D: TRBD1; J: TRBJ2-1; length: 15; size: NA; V: TRBV6-6; CDR3: CASRTQGASYNEQFF; DNA: TGTGCCAGCAGAACACAGGGGGCCTCCTACAATGAGCAGTTCTTC
D: NA; J: TRBJ2-1; length: 13; size: NA; V: TRBV29-1; CDR3: CSVEDGRNNEQFF; DNA: TGCAGCGTTGAAGATGGGCGGAACAATGAGCAGTTCTTC
D: NA; J: TRBJ1-5; length: 12; size: once; V: TRBV20-1; CDR3: CSASDSNQPQHF; DNA: TGCAGTGCTAGTGATAGCAATCAGCCCCAGCATTTT
D: NA; J: TRBJ1-6; length: 14; size: few; V: TRBV9; CDR3: CASSPGEINSPLHF; DNA: TGTGCCAGCAGCCCCGGAGAGATTAATTCACCCCTCCACTTT
D: NA; J: TRBJ2-1; length: 13; size: NA; V: TRBV12-5; CDR3: CASGQPSSNEQFF; DNA: TGTGCTAGTGGTCAGCCGAGCAGCAATGAGCAGTTCTTC
D: NA; J: TRBJ2-2; length: 11; size: NA; V: TRBV12-3/TRBV12-4; CDR3: CASSEAGELFF; DNA: TGTGCCAGCTCTGAGGCCGGGGAGCTGTTTTTT
D: TRBD1; J: TRBJ1-2; length: 13; size: few; V: TRBV29-1; CDR3: CSDGTGGAGGYTF; DNA: TGCAGCGACGGGACAGGGGGCGCGGGAGGCTACACCTTC
D: TRBD1; J: TRBJ1-4; length: 14; size: few; V: TRBV7-2; CDR3: CASSSGGAKEKLFF; DNA: TGTGCCAGCAGCTCAGGGGGGGCAAAGGAAAAACTGTTTTTT
D: NA; J: TRBJ1-1; length: 17; size: NA; V: TRBV27; CDR3: CASSLSKFIQLNTEAFF; DNA: TGTGCCAGCAGTTTATCGAAATTTATTCAGTTGAACACTGAAGCTTTCTTT
D: TRBD1; J: TRBJ1-1; length: 16; size: NA; V: TRBV11-2; CDR3: CASSLVQGQGRTEAFF; DNA: TGTGCCAGCAGCTTAGTCCAGGGACAGGGGCGAACTGAAGCTTTCTTT
D: NA; J: TRBJ2-3; length: 15; size: NA; V: TRBV5-1; CDR3: CASSLGPGATDTQYF; DNA: TGCGCCAGCAGCTTGGGTCCGGGAGCCACAGATACGCAGTATTTT
D: NA; J: TRBJ2-1; length: 18; size: NA; V: TRBV15; CDR3: CATSRDPWAGSFYNEQFF; DNA: TGTGCCACCAGCAGAGATCCCTGGGCCGGGAGTTTTTACAATGAGCAGTTCTTC
D: NA; J: TRBJ2-1; length: 12; size: few; V: TRBV6-2/TRBV6-3; CDR3: CASMGTYNEQFF; DNA: TGTGCCAGTATGGGGACTTACAATGAGCAGTTCTTC
D: NA; J: TRBJ2-5; length: 11; size: few; V: TRBV7-2; CDR3: CASSSSRTQYF; DNA: TGTGCCAGCAGCTCCAGTCGGACCCAGTACTTC
D: NA; J: TRBJ2-1; length: 12; size: NA; V: TRBV12-5; CDR3: CASGFLSHEQFF; DNA: TGTGCTAGTGGTTTCCTGAGCCATGAGCAGTTCTTC
D: NA; J: TRBJ2-1; length: 15; size: few; V: TRBV7-2; CDR3: CASSSRQQSYNEQFF; DNA: TGTGCCAGCAGCTCTCGGCAACAATCCTACAATGAGCAGTTCTTC
D: TRBD1; J: TRBJ2-7; length: 15; size: NA; V: TRBV6-5; CDR3: CASRLGTGGPYEQYF; DNA: TGTGCCAGCAGGTTAGGGACAGGGGGCCCCTACGAGCAGTACTTC
D: NA; J: TRBJ2-2; length: 15; size: NA; V: TRBV7-6; CDR3: CASSPLVGTSGELFF; DNA: TGTGCCAGCAGCCCACTAGTGGGTACAAGCGGGGAGCTGTTTTTT
D: NA; J: TRBJ2-3; length: 13; size: NA; V: TRBV19; CDR3: CASKVRVGDTQYF; DNA: TGTGCCAGTAAAGTCAGGGTAGGGGATACGCAGTATTTT
D: NA; J: TRBJ1-3; length: 18; size: NA; V: TRBV7-4; CDR3: CASSLGVIGGSSGNTIYF; DNA: TGTGCCAGCAGCTTAGGGGTGATCGGGGGAAGCTCTGGAAACACCATATATTTT
D: NA; J: TRBJ1-5; length: 13; size: NA; V: TRBV6-6; CDR3: CASSYSGDQPQHF; DNA: TGTGCCAGCAGTTACTCAGGGGATCAGCCCCAGCATTTT
D: NA; J: TRBJ2-7; length: 14; size: once; V: TRBV5-1; CDR3: CASSPLAGSDEQYF; DNA: TGCGCCAGCAGCCCCCTGGCGGGCTCTGACGAGCAGTACTTC
D: TRBD1; J: TRBJ2-3; length: 15; size: NA; V: TRBV30; CDR3: CAWSAGTGELAAQYF; DNA: TGTGCCTGGAGCGCCGGGACAGGGGAACTAGCGGCGCAATATTTT
D: TRBD2; J: TRBJ2-2; length: 16; size: NA; V: TRBV20-1; CDR3: CSARDRLAGASGELFF; DNA: TGCAGTGCTAGAGATAGGCTAGCGGGAGCTTCCGGGGAGCTGTTTTTT
D: NA; J: TRBJ2-2; length: 11; size: few; V: TRBV19; CDR3: CASSITGELFF; DNA: TGTGCCAGTAGTATTACAGGGGAGCTGTTTTTT
D: TRBD2; J: TRBJ2-1; length: 16; size: few; V: TRBV7-2; CDR3: CASSVGTSAFGNEQFF; DNA: TGTGCCAGCAGCGTCGGGACTAGCGCCTTCGGGAATGAGCAGTTCTTC
D: NA; J: TRBJ2-7; length: 14; size: many; V: TRBV7-2; CDR3: CASSFSFGGYEQYF; DNA: TGTGCCAGCAGCTTTAGTTTCGGGGGTTACGAGCAGTACTTC